Listed here are 13 T cell receptor beta chains from one sample, sequenced in a study of blood T cell repertoires in COVID-19 (dated by TCRdb to the early 2020s). The receptor library was made with the immunoSEQ multiplex PCR assay. TCRdb took over this immuneACCESS table, retaining in-frame rearrangements with V and J assigned. Such tables are incomplete; in checked studies, under half of the missing clones stem from an unresolved V gene, and the remainder is unexplained. The sample includes approximately 150,000 clones, with roughly 90% observed a single time. The ten most abundant clones make up 18% of the sample. The material sequenced was peripheral blood. These receptor sequences come from a man aged 55 to 70 with active or convalescent COVID-19.

This chain joins TRBV30 and TRBJ1-6; 8 bases match TRBD1. The trim removed 2 bases at V and 0 bases at J, leaving 3 bases unmatched. This CDR3 contains 16 residues. Germline CDR1 and CDR2: GTSNPN and SVGIG (reference sequence). Here the CDR3 reads CAWSTGGSSYNSPLHF. CDR3 in DNA: TGTGCCTGGAGTACAGGGGGAAGCTCCTATAATTCACCCCTCCACTTT.

The chain uses TRBV5-1 and TRBJ2-3; 11 bases are shared with TRBD1. The germline CDR1 and CDR2 sequences are SGHRS and YFSETQ. The trim removed 3 bases at V and 1 base at J, leaving 1 base unmatched. The CDR3 is 15 residues long. The CDR3 loop reads CASSWGQGGTDTQYF. The CDR3 nucleotides read TGCGCCAGCAGCTGGGGACAGGGGGGCACAGATACGCAGTATTTT.

CDR3 sequence (DNA): TGTGCCAGTAGTATTAGGGCAGCAGGGGGCAATCAGCCCCAGCATTTT. It translates to CASSIRAAGGNQPQHF. The V call is TRBV19, the J call TRBJ1-5, with a weak D call TRBD1 (6 bases). The V gene lost 3 bases and the J gene lost 2 bases, with 14 bases spanning the gap. The CDR3 totals 16 residues. The germline CDR1 and CDR2 sequences are LNHDA and SQIVND (reference sequence).

The V call is TRBV10-3, the J call TRBJ1-1, with 10 bases that match TRBD1. V trimming: 0 bases; J trimming: 0 bases; junction bases outside the gene matches: 1. CDR1 is ENHRY, CDR2 SYGVKD, per germline. The CDR3 runs 16 residues. The CDR3 bases are TGTGCCATCAGTGAGTCGACAGGGGGCATGAACACTGAAGCTTTCTTT. Protein: CAISESTGGMNTEAFF.

V usage is TRBV24-1 and J usage is TRBJ1-5; D call uncertain. The V end was cut by 4 bases, the J end by 6 bases, with 12 bases between. CDR1 and CDR2 from the germline V gene are KGHDR and SFDVKD. The CDR3 consists of 14 residues. The CDR3 is CATSELPRGQPQHF. CDR3 in DNA: TGTGCCACCAGTGAGCTCCCCAGAGGTCAGCCCCAGCATTTT.

This chain joins TRBV6-5 and TRBJ2-5; possibly TRBD1 for D (6 bases). Germline CDR1 is MNHEY and CDR2 is SVGAGI. This CDR3 spans 15 amino acids. Trimming pared 5 bases from V and 5 bases from J, leaving 18 bases between. The chain's CDR3 is CASSTGAGVGETQYF. CDR3 DNA sequence: TGTGCCAGCAGTACGGGCGCAGGGGTCGGGGAGACCCAGTACTTC.

The V and J genes are TRBV7-2 and TRBJ2-3, with 12 bases identical to TRBD2. The V and J ends lost 5 bases and 3 bases, in that order; junction bases with no gene match: 6. Germline V gene lookup returns CDR1 SGHTA and CDR2 FQGNSA. This CDR3 contains 16 residues. The CDR3 nucleotides read TGTGCCAGCAGCCCGACTAGCGGGGGTGTAACAGATACGCAGTATTTT. Residues: CASSPTSGGVTDTQYF.

The chain carries TRBV30 and TRBJ1-1; the D gene is possibly TRBD1 (6 bases). Trimming took off 3 bases at V and 1 base at J, with 18 bases between the two ends. The CDR3 loop spans 16 amino acids. Germline V gene lookup returns CDR1 GTSNPN and CDR2 SVGIG (reference sequence). CDR3 amino acids: CAWRECWTVRNTEAFF. For the CDR3, the DNA is TGTGCCTGGAGGGAATGTTGGACAGTCCGGAACACTGAAGCTTTCTTT.

The chain combines TRBV20-1 with TRBJ1-3; D call uncertain. The V gene's germline CDR1 is DFQATT and CDR2 SNEGSKA (reference sequence). CDR3 size: 15 residues. V shed 3 bases and J shed 0 bases, with 12 bases lying between them. CDR3 in DNA: TGCAGTGCTAGTGGACTCATTAGCTCTGGAAACACCATATATTTT. It is translated as CSASGLISSGNTIYF.

The V call is TRBV2, the J call TRBJ2-5; TRBD1 aligns across 8 bases. The CDR3 sequence is 14 residues long. CDR1 and CDR2 (germline): SNHLY, FYNNEI. J lost 2 bases, V lost 8 bases, and 7 bases had no gene match. Here the CDR3 reads CASDPTGDQETQYF. In DNA form, the CDR3 reads TGTGCCAGCGATCCGACAGGGGATCAAGAGACCCAGTACTTC.

This rearrangement joins TRBV2 to TRBJ1-5, with TRBD1 as a possible D gene (5 bases). This CDR3 comprises 14 residues. In germline, CDR1 is SNHLY, CDR2 FYNNEI. Deletions cut 4 bases from V and 2 bases from J, with 9 bases between. The CDR3: CASSAQGGNQPQHF. DNA for the CDR3: TGTGCCAGCAGTGCCCAGGGTGGCAATCAGCCCCAGCATTTT.

This clone was found once. V and J are TRBV29-1 and TRBJ2-1; TRBD2 matches 7 bases. Germline V gene lookup returns CDR1 SQVTM and CDR2 ANQGSEA. V trimming: 5 bases; J trimming: 7 bases; junction bases outside the gene matches: 11. This CDR3 comprises 14 residues. Here the CDR3 DNA reads TGCAGCGTTTCAGCGGGGTCCGTGGGGAATGAGCAGTTCTTC. It translates to CSVSAGSVGNEQFF.

This chain links TRBV3-1 (or the pseudogene TRBV3-2) with TRBJ1-4; D unresolved. Germline V gene sequence: CDR1 LGHDT, CDR2 YNNKEL (reference sequence). Trimming took 0 bases from V and 3 from J, leaving 17 bases between them. This CDR3 is built from 18 residues. The CDR3 reads CASSQELGRVGANEKLFF. The CDR3, as DNA: TGTGCCAGCAGCCAAGAGTTGGGCCGCGTCGGGGCTAATGAAAAACTGTTTTTT.